This TCR beta chain was recorded in a study of blood T cell repertoires in COVID-19. Authors' data handling: Counts of nucleated cells, estimated from reference gene primer amplification, were obtained. The method was immunoSEQ multiplex PCR; TCRdb's version includes in-frame clones alone and lacks a portion of them. V and J calls and clone size are as listed in that table; D and trimming were resolved from the DNA. Counted here are 62,000 or so clones, about 87% occurring once; the ten biggest clones make up about 2.1%. The V gene's germline CDR1 is MNHNS and CDR2 SASEGT. The CDR3 has 16 residues. The V and J ends lost 3 bases and 4 bases, in that order; junction bases with no gene match: 9.

The chain recombines TRBV6-1 with TRBJ2-1; 7 positions match TRBD2. Material: peripheral blood. The clonotype was recovered from a human donor in a cohort sampled during active COVID-19. The CDR3: CASSEPQGLLYNEQFF. CDR3 coding DNA: TGTGCCAGCAGTGAGCCCCAGGGACTACTATACAATGAGCAGTTCTTC.